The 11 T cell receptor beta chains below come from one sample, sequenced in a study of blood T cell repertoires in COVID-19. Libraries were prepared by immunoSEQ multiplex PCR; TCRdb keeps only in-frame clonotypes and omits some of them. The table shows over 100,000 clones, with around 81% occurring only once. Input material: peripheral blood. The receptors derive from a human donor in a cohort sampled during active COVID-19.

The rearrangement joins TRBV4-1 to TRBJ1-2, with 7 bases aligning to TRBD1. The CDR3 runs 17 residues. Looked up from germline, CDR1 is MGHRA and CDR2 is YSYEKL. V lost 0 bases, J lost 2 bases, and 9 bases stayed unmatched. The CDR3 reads CASSQDDRVGVNYGYTF. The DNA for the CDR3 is TGCGCCAGCAGCCAAGATGACAGGGTTGGGGTCAACTATGGCTACACCTTC.

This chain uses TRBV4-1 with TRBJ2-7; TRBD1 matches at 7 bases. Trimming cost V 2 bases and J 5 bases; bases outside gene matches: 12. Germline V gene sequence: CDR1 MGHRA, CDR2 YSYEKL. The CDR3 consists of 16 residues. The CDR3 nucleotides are TGCGCCAGCAGCCAATCTCAGGTCAGGGGGACCCACGAGCAGTACTTC. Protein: CASSQSQVRGTHEQYF.

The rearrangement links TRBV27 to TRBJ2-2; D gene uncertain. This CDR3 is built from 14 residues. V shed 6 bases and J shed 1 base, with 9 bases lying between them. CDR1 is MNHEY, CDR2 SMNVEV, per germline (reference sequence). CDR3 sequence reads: CASSERRNTGELFF. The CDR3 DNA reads TGTGCCAGCAGCGAGAGAAGGAACACCGGGGAGCTGTTTTTT.

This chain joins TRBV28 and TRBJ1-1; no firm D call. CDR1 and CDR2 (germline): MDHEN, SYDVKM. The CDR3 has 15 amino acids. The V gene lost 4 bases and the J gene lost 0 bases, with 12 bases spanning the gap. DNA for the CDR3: TGTGCCAGCAGTTATCCCGGGATCATGAACACTGAAGCTTTCTTT. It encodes CASSYPGIMNTEAFF.

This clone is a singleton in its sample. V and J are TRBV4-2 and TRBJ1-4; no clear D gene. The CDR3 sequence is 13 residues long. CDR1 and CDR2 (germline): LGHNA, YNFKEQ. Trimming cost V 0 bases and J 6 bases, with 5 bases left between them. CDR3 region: CASSQDSDEKLFF. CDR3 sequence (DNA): TGTGCCAGCAGCCAAGATAGTGATGAAAAACTGTTTTTT.

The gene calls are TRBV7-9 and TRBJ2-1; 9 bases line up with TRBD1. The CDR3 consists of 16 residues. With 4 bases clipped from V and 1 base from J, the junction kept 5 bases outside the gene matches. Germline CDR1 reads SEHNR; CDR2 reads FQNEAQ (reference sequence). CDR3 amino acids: CASSSGQGQSYNEQFF. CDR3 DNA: TGTGCCAGCAGCTCGGGACAGGGACAGTCCTACAATGAGCAGTTCTTC.

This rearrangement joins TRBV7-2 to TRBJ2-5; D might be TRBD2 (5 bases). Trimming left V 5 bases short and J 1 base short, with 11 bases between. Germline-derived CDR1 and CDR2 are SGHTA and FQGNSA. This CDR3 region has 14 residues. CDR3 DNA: TGTGCCAGCAGCGTAGGCCGGGGCCAAGAGACCCAGTACTTC. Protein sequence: CASSVGRGQETQYF.

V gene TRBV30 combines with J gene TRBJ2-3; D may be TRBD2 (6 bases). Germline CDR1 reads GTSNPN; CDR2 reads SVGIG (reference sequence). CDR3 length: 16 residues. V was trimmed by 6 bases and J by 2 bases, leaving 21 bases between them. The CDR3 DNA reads TGTGCCTGTCTACAACGGGACTTGAATTCCACAGATACGCAGTATTTT. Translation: CACLQRDLNSTDTQYF.

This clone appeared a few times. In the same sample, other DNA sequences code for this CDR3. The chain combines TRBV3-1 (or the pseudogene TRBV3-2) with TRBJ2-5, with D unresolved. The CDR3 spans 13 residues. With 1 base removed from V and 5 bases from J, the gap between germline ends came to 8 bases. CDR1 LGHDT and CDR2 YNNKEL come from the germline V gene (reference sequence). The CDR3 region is CASSQGERETQYF. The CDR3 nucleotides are TGTGCCAGCAGCCAAGGTGAACGGGAGACCCAGTACTTC.

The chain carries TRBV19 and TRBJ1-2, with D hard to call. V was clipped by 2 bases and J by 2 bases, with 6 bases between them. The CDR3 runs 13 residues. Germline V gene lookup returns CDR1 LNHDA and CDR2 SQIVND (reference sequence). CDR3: CASSIQVNYGYTF. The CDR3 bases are TGTGCCAGTAGTATACAGGTGAACTATGGCTACACCTTC. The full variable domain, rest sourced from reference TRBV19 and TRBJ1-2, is DGGITQSPKYLFRKEGQNVTLSCEQNLNHDAMYWYRQDPGQGLRLIYYSQIVNDFQKGDIAEGYSVSREKKESFPLTVTSAQKNPTAFYLCASSIQVNYGYTFGSGTRLTVV.

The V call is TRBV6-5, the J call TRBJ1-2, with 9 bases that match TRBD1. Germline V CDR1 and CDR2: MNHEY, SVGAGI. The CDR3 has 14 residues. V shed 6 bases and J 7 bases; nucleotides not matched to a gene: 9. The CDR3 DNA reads TGTGCCAGCAGCCCCGGACAGGGGTGGGCTGGCTACACCTTC. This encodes CASSPGQGWAGYTF.